The next 22 T cell receptor beta chains were all read from a single sample in a study of follicular helper T cells after annual influenza vaccination. Profiled with immunoSEQ multiplex PCR; TCRdb holds only in-frame clones, not every one. In the table there are approximately 25,000 clones, roughly 80% of which are singletons. Described time point: 2014-2015 season, pre-vaccination. The material sequenced was CXCR5+ CD38- circulating T follicular helper cells from blood, taken on the day of influenza vaccination. Indicated subset: circulating Tfh, non-naive CD4+CXCR5+PD-1+ (ICOS+CD38+ or ICOS-CD38-). These receptor sequences come from an adult who received the influenza vaccine.

The chain combines TRBV2 with TRBJ2-7, with 10 positions matching TRBD2. V dropped 5 bases and J dropped 0; count of bases not matched to a gene: 1. Per germline, CDR1 SNHLY and CDR2 FYNNEI. This CDR3 has 14 amino acids. For the CDR3, the DNA is TGTGCCAGCAGTTGGACTAGCGGCTCCTACGAGCAGTACTTC. It encodes CASSWTSGSYEQYF.

The gene calls are TRBV2 and TRBJ1-2, with TRBD1 matching over 7 bases. The CDR3 contains 14 residues. V dropped 4 bases and J dropped 2; count of bases not matched to a gene: 4. CDR1 and CDR2 from the germline V gene are SNHLY and FYNNEI. CDR3 nucleotides: TGTGCCAGCAGTGGGAGACAGGGAAACTATGGCTACACCTTC. Its protein is CASSGRQGNYGYTF.

The V gene is TRBV9, the J gene TRBJ2-3; D might be TRBD2 (5 bases). The CDR3 has 14 residues. CDR1 and CDR2 (germline): SGDLS, YYNGEE. The V end lost 5 bases, the J end lost 4 bases, and 14 bases lay between the germline ends. The CDR3 protein is CASSTRSFSDTQYF. CDR3 DNA: TGTGCCAGCAGTACTAGGAGTTTCTCAGATACGCAGTATTTT.

The V gene is TRBV9, the J gene TRBJ2-5, with 10 bases identical to TRBD1. This CDR3 spans 14 amino acids. CDR1 SGDLS and CDR2 YYNGEE come from the germline V gene. The junction had 1 base not matched to a gene; V was cut back by 2 bases and J by 3 bases. CDR3 protein: CASSVGTGEETQYF. In DNA form, the CDR3 reads TGTGCCAGCAGCGTCGGGACAGGGGAAGAGACCCAGTACTTC. The variable domain in full, with the rest retrieved from reference TRBV9 and TRBJ2-5, is DSGVTQTPKHLITATGQRVTLRCSPRSGDLSVYWYQQSLDQGLQFLIQYYNGEERAKGNILERFSAQQFPDLHSELNLSSLELGDSALYFCASSVGTGEETQYFGPGTRLLVL.

The rearrangement joins TRBV6-1 to TRBJ1-2, with no clear D. The CDR3 covers 13 residues. In germline, CDR1 is MNHNS, CDR2 SASEGT. Trimming pared 0 bases from V and 3 bases from J, leaving 5 bases between. The CDR3: CASSEARYYGYTF. The DNA for the CDR3 is TGTGCCAGCAGTGAAGCCAGGTACTATGGCTACACCTTC.

The V call is TRBV28, the J call TRBJ2-5, with 8 bases fitting TRBD1. The CDR3 is 16 amino acids. CDR1 and CDR2 from the germline V gene are MDHEN and SYDVKM. J was trimmed by 4 bases and V by 5 bases; bases with no gene match: 12. CDR3 amino acids: CASSLGTGRSGETQYF. The CDR3 DNA reads TGTGCCAGCAGTCTGGGGACAGGAAGATCGGGAGAGACCCAGTACTTC.

This chain links TRBV6-1 with TRBJ2-7, with 10 bases that match TRBD1. CDR1 is MNHNS and CDR2 is SASEGT in the germline V gene. Trimming at V came to 0 bases and at J to 6 bases, leaving 8 bases not matched to a gene. CDR3 length: 16 amino acids. The DNA of the CDR3 is TGTGCCAGCAGTGAAGCTGACCGGGACAGGGGTTCCGAGCAGTACTTC. This encodes CASSEADRDRGSEQYF.

The rearrangement uses TRBV5-8 and TRBJ2-1; 15 bases fit TRBD2. V lost 3 bases to trimming and J lost 10 bases; unmatched junction nucleotides: 5. Germline V CDR1 and CDR2: SGHTS, YDEGEE. There are 15 residues in the CDR3. The CDR3 DNA is TGTGCCAGCAGCTCCTCCGGGACTAGCGGGAGGGAGCAGTTCTTC. It is translated as CASSSSGTSGREQFF.

This chain connects TRBV5-1 to TRBJ2-1, with 16 nucleotides matching TRBD2. Germline V CDR1 and CDR2: SGHRS, YFSETQ. V shed 3 bases, J shed 9 bases, and the junction held 3 bases outside the gene matches. The CDR3 extends over 15 amino acids. The CDR3 DNA follows: TGCGCCAGCAGCTCGGGACTAGCGGGAGGGGGTGAGCAGTTCTTC. It encodes CASSSGLAGGGEQFF.

This sequence joins TRBV30 and TRBJ1-3; D not resolved. Trimming took off 3 bases at V and 0 bases at J, with 9 bases between the two ends. Germline assignment: CDR1 GTSNPN and CDR2 SVGIG (reference sequence). The CDR3 loop spans 14 amino acids. CDR3 DNA: TGTGCCTGGAGGGACTGGGTCTCTGGAAACACCATATATTTT. Amino acid sequence: CAWRDWVSGNTIYF.

This chain joins TRBV30 and TRBJ2-4; D perhaps matches TRBD2 (5 bases). In germline, CDR1 is GTSNPN, CDR2 SVGIG (reference sequence). This CDR3 is 13 amino acids long. Trimming removed 0 bases at V and 8 bases at J, with 11 bases between. The chain's CDR3 is CAWSVSPRDIQYF. The CDR3 coding sequence is TGTGCCTGGAGTGTATCCCCGAGGGACATTCAGTACTTC.

The chain is built from TRBV6-6 and TRBJ2-5; 7 nucleotides line up with TRBD1. The V segment lost 8 bases and the J segment 7 bases; nucleotides outside the gene matches: 10. CDR1 is MNHNY and CDR2 is SVGAGI in the germline V gene (reference sequence). The CDR3 sequence is 13 residues long. This CDR3 is CASADRPEGTQYF. Written as DNA, the CDR3 is TGTGCCAGCGCGGACAGGCCTGAGGGGACCCAGTACTTC.

For this clone: Its ends do not fully match the called genes, so a read error is possible. The chain links TRBV5-6 to TRBJ2-1, with 9 bases matching TRBD2. CDR3 length: 17 amino acids. The V gene's germline CDR1 is SGHDT and CDR2 YYEEEE. The CDR3 protein is CASSLGGSGRSYNEQFF. CDR3 sequence (DNA): TGTGCCAGCAGCTTGGGGGGTAGCGGGAGATCCTACAATGAACAGTTCTTC. Combining the CDR3 with reference TRBV5-6 and TRBJ2-1 gives the whole variable domain DAGVTQSPTHLIKTRGQQVTLRCSPKSGHDTVSWYQQALGQGPQFIFQYYEEEERQRGNFPDRFSGHQFPNYSSELNVNALLLGDSALYLCASSLGGSGRSYNEQFFGPGTRLTVL.

This rearrangement joins TRBV9 to TRBJ1-2, with D possibly being TRBD1 (6 bases). This CDR3 region has 16 residues. Germline-derived CDR1 and CDR2 are SGDLS and YYNGEE. V lost 4 bases and J lost 3, with 19 bases in between. The CDR3 DNA follows: TGTGCCAGCAGCCCAGTGCAGGGCAGGGGAGACTATGGCTACACCTTC. The encoded protein is CASSPVQGRGDYGYTF.

This clone turned up a few times. The V and J genes are TRBV6-5 and TRBJ1-1, with D perhaps matching TRBD1 (5 bases). V was shortened by 4 bases and J by 0 bases, with 9 bases between the two germline ends. Germline values: CDR1 MNHEY, CDR2 SVGAGI. The CDR3 totals 14 residues. CDR3 in amino acids: CASSSEGMNTEAFF. CDR3 in DNA: TGTGCCAGCAGTTCGGAGGGGATGAACACTGAAGCTTTCTTT.

The chain recombines TRBV6-1 with TRBJ2-1; D is uncertain. V lost 7 bases to trimming and J lost 7 bases, with 14 bases between them. CDR3 size: 13 residues. Germline loops: CDR1 MNHNS, CDR2 SASEGT. The CDR3, as DNA: TGTGCCAGCATGGTTCCGGTTTCGAATGAGCAGTTCTTC. Its translation is CASMVPVSNEQFF.

The chain has TRBV18 and TRBJ2-7; maybe TRBD2 (5 bases). The CDR3 loop spans 14 amino acids. The V gene's germline CDR1 is KGHSH and CDR2 LQKENI. Trimming took 5 bases from V and 2 from J, leaving 13 bases between them. CDR3 amino acids: CASSASTGAYEQYF. The CDR3 bases are TGTGCCAGCTCAGCCTCGACCGGGGCCTACGAGCAGTACTTC.

The V and J genes are TRBV28 and TRBJ1-5, with 8 positions matching TRBD1. The V gene's germline CDR1 is MDHEN and CDR2 SYDVKM. The CDR3 extends over 15 amino acids. J lost 6 bases, V lost 5 bases, and 9 bases had no gene match. The DNA for the CDR3 is TGTGCCAGCAGTACATGGACAGGGCCGTTTCAGCCCCAGCATTTT. Translation gives CASSTWTGPFQPQHF.

This sequence joins TRBV19 and TRBJ2-7; 8 bases are shared with TRBD1. The CDR3 spans 12 residues. CDR1 LNHDA and CDR2 SQIVND come from the germline V gene (reference sequence). Trimming at V came to 7 bases and at J to 10 bases, leaving 9 bases not matched to a gene. The DNA of the CDR3 is TGTGCCAGTACTTCTCAGACAGGGGCACAGTACTTC. Translation: CASTSQTGAQYF.

The CDR3 here is CTSSQAAQETQYF. CDR3 nucleotide sequence: TGCACCAGCAGCCAAGCAGCGCAAGAGACCCAGTACTTC. The chain employs TRBV1 and TRBJ2-5; the tabulated D call, TRBD2, remains unverified against the DNA. TRBV1 is recorded as a pseudogene. The CDR3 runs to 13 residues.

This CDR3 reads CASSLVQGPDTQYF. In DNA form, the CDR3 reads TGCGCCAGCAGCTTAGTGCAGGGGCCAGATACGCAGTATTTT. V gene TRBV5-1 combines with J gene TRBJ2-3; D is perhaps TRBD1 (6 bases). This CDR3 is built from 14 residues. Germline V gene sequence: CDR1 SGHRS, CDR2 YFSETQ. V was shortened by 2 bases and J by 4 bases, with 11 bases between the two germline ends. The whole variable domain, remainder taken from reference TRBV5-1 and TRBJ2-3, is KAGVTQTPRYLIKTRGQQVTLSCSPISGHRSVSWYQQTPGQGLQFLFEYFSETQRNKGNFPGRFSGRQFSNSRSEMNVSTLELGDSALYLCASSLVQGPDTQYFGPGTRLTVL.

The chain carries TRBV2 and TRBJ2-3; D is perhaps TRBD2 (5 bases). Germline assignment: CDR1 SNHLY and CDR2 FYNNEI. This CDR3 comprises 15 residues. Trimming pared 2 bases from V and 0 bases from J, leaving 9 bases between. CDR3 in amino acids: CASSELAPSTDTQYF. CDR3 bases: TGTGCCAGCAGTGAACTAGCCCCTAGCACAGATACGCAGTATTTT.